Listed here are 22 T cell receptor beta chains from one sample, sequenced in a study of CD8 T cells in ankylosing spondylitis (dated by TCRdb to the late 2010s). Receptor amplification or capture employed 5' RACE. Sequencing used an Illumina HiSeq 2500. TCRdb handled the public reads itself, with Q25 trimming in fastp and clone calling in MiXCR, and kept productive beta chains. Identical CDR3 protein sequences are pooled into one entry, listed with their most common genes and DNA. The sample has over 150,000 distinct CDR3 sequences on record, around 13% of them singletons. 16% of the sample lies in the top ten. The material sequenced was blood, either unsorted or a sorted T cell fraction (not recorded which). These receptors originate from a male donor with ankylosing spondylitis or in good health (not recorded which).

This clonotype was counted a few times. This chain uses TRBV9 with TRBJ2-1, with 8 bases lining up with TRBD2. There are 19 residues in the CDR3. V gave up 3 bases and J gave up 3 bases; unmatched junction bases: 17. Germline CDR1 is SGDLS and CDR2 is YYNGEE. This chain's CDR3 is CASSAGGHSSLGIYNEQFF. The CDR3 DNA sequence: TGTGCCAGCAGCGCGGGGGGGCACAGTAGTTTAGGGATCTACAATGAGCAGTTCTTC.

This clonotype has more than one count but fewer than ten. The J gene is TRBJ1-5, the V gene TRBV5-6, with D tentatively TRBD1 (6 bases). The germline gives CDR1 SGHDT, CDR2 YYEEEE. The CDR3 covers 14 residues. V was shortened by 6 bases and J by 7 bases, with 17 bases between the two germline ends. The CDR3 here is CASTYSIGQQPQHF. The CDR3 region has the DNA TGTGCCAGCACCTACTCAATAGGACAGCAGCCCCAGCATTTT.

This clonotype was observed a handful of times. The gene calls are TRBV14 and TRBJ2-7, with D uncertain. Trimming pared 1 base from V and 6 bases from J, leaving 10 bases between. Germline values: CDR1 SGHDN, CDR2 FVKESK. This CDR3 region has 13 residues. The CDR3 DNA follows: TGTGCCAGCAGCCAAGGAAAGGGAAGCGAGCAGTACTTC. Translated, it gives CASSQGKGSEQYF.

This clonotype showed up just a few times. The chain joins TRBV15 to TRBJ2-3; 7 nucleotides agree with TRBD2. Germline V gene sequence: CDR1 LNHNV, CDR2 YYDKDF (reference sequence). Trimming removed 1 base from V and 3 bases from J; junction bases left unmatched: 7. CDR3 length: 16 amino acids. The CDR3 coding sequence is TGTGCCACCAGCAGAGGTACTAGCGCGTATACAGATACGCAGTATTTT. It specifies CATSRGTSAYTDTQYF.

This clonotype was seen more than once but under ten times. The chain combines TRBV10-1 with TRBJ1-1; the D gene is possibly TRBD1 (6 bases). The CDR3 contains 14 residues. V lost 0 bases and J 1 base, leaving 6 bases between the germline ends. Germline CDR1 and CDR2: WNHNN and SYGVQD (reference sequence). For the CDR3, the DNA is TGCGCCAGCAGTGAGTCGACAGGGAACACTGAAGCTTTCTTT. Its protein is CASSESTGNTEAFF.

This clonotype was counted only a few times. V gene TRBV3-1 combines with J gene TRBJ2-1; 7 nucleotides match TRBD1. The CDR3 spans 16 residues. Germline V gives CDR1 LGHDT, CDR2 YNNKEL (reference sequence). The J segment lost 4 bases and the V segment lost 5 bases, leaving 11 bases of the junction unmatched. CDR3 nucleotides: TGTGCCAGCAGCTCTCCGGACAGGCCGGGGTACAATGAGCAGTTCTTC. Protein sequence: CASSSPDRPGYNEQFF.

This clonotype occurred a few times. The rearrangement uses TRBV5-1 and TRBJ2-7; no firm D call. Between the trimmed V and J ends, which lost 2 bases and 1 base, there was a span of 13 bases. CDR1 and CDR2 from the germline V gene are SGHRS and YFSETQ. The CDR3 covers 15 residues. CDR3 coding DNA: TGCGCCAGCAGCTTCGGCACGGAATTTTCCTACGAGCAGTACTTC. It is translated as CASSFGTEFSYEQYF.

This chain joins TRBV7-9 and TRBJ2-7; perhaps D is TRBD1 or TRBD2 (6 bases each). V gave up 8 bases and J gave up 5 bases, with 22 bases separating them. The CDR3 is 15 amino acids. Germline-derived CDR1 and CDR2 are SEHNR and FQNEAQ (reference sequence). The CDR3 coding sequence is TGTGCCAGCCGAGCCTCCCGGGGGCCGAGGGACGAGCAGTACTTC. Amino acids: CASRASRGPRDEQYF.

This clonotype was picked up many times. This sequence joins TRBV28 and TRBJ2-1; no reliable D call. The CDR3 consists of 16 residues. Germline V lookup: CDR1 MDHEN, CDR2 SYDVKM. V lost 6 bases to trimming and J lost 0 bases, with 15 bases between them. The CDR3 is CASSYDPSGSYNEQFF. The CDR3 nucleotides read TGTGCCAGCAGCTACGACCCCTCGGGCTCCTACAATGAGCAGTTCTTC.

V is TRBV7-9 and J is TRBJ2-5; 8 nucleotides align to TRBD2. Germline loops: CDR1 SEHNR, CDR2 FQNEAQ (reference sequence). V shed 1 base and J 0 bases; nucleotides not matched to a gene: 4. The CDR3 sequence is 16 residues long. The CDR3 protein is CASSLGQAGDQETQYF. The CDR3 DNA follows: TGTGCCAGCAGCTTAGGGCAAGCGGGGGACCAAGAGACCCAGTACTTC.

This chain joins TRBV3-1 and TRBJ2-3; TRBD2 matches at 11 bases. Trimming took 5 bases from V and 5 from J; bases not matched to a gene: 9. The CDR3 covers 16 residues. The germline V gene has CDR1 LGHDT and CDR2 YNNKEL (reference sequence). CDR3 region: CASSSLAGGLEDTQYF. DNA for the CDR3: TGTGCCAGCAGCTCCCTAGCGGGGGGCCTGGAAGATACGCAGTATTTT.

This chain connects TRBV6-4 to TRBJ2-2, with D tentatively TRBD1 (6 bases). Germline V CDR1 and CDR2: MRHNA, SNTAGT. The V end was cut by 2 bases, the J end by 2 bases, with 6 bases between. CDR3 length: 14 amino acids. The CDR3 nucleotides read TGTGCCAGCAGTGACGGGACAAACACCGGGGAGCTGTTTTTT. Encoded protein: CASSDGTNTGELFF.

This clonotype was seen more than once but under ten times. This chain links TRBV29-1 with TRBJ2-1; 10 bases line up with TRBD1. Germline V gene sequence: CDR1 SQVTM, CDR2 ANQGSEA. This CDR3 contains 14 residues. V gave up 0 bases and J gave up 7 bases; unmatched junction bases: 3. Here the CDR3 reads CSVEEGTGVNEQFF. The CDR3 DNA reads as TGCAGCGTTGAAGAGGGGACAGGGGTTAATGAGCAGTTCTTC.

The chain recombines TRBV6-2 or TRBV6-3 with TRBJ2-6; D uncertain. The V gene's germline CDR1 is MNHEY and CDR2 SVGEGT. V lost 2 bases and J 8 bases, leaving 1 base between the germline ends. The length of the CDR3 is 11 residues. As DNA, the CDR3 is TGTGCCAGCAGTTACCCCAACGTCCTGACTTTC. This translates into CASSYPNVLTF.

This clonotype occurred many times. The J gene is TRBJ2-1, the V gene TRBV6-1; D gene unclear. The CDR3 contains 15 residues. The germline V gene encodes CDR1 MNHNS and CDR2 SASEGT. Trimming took 3 bases from V and 0 from J, leaving 9 bases between them. The CDR3 bases are TGTGCCAGCAGTGATCAGGAGAGCTCCTACAATGAGCAGTTCTTC. This encodes CASSDQESSYNEQFF.

V is TRBV7-9 and J is TRBJ2-1; 9 nucleotides align to TRBD2. Trimming at V came to 3 bases and at J to 4 bases, leaving 7 bases not matched to a gene. The germline gives CDR1 SEHNR, CDR2 FQNEAQ (reference sequence). CDR3 size: 16 residues. The DNA of the CDR3 is TGTGCCAGCAGCTTCCGACTAGCGGAAGTGTACAATGAGCAGTTCTTC. The encoded protein is CASSFRLAEVYNEQFF.

This clonotype turned up a few times. The CDR3: CASSQDQRAEQFF. Here the CDR3 DNA reads TGCGCCAGCAGCCAAGATCAGAGGGCAGAGCAGTTCTTC. V is TRBV4-1 and J is TRBJ2-1; the D gene is possibly TRBD2 (5 bases). The CDR3 extends over 13 amino acids. Per the germline V gene, CDR1 is MGHRA and CDR2 is YSYEKL. Trimming removed 0 bases from V and 10 bases from J, with 10 bases in between.

This sequence joins TRBV13 and TRBJ2-2; 9 bases are shared with TRBD1. The V segment lost 4 bases and the J segment 7 bases; nucleotides outside the gene matches: 7. Germline values: CDR1 PRHDT, CDR2 FYEKMQ (reference sequence). The CDR3 runs 15 residues. As DNA, the CDR3 is TGTGCCAGCAGCTCCGGGACAGGGCCCGGCGGGGAGCTGTTTTTT. It translates to CASSSGTGPGGELFF. The variable domain in full, completed from reference TRBV13 and TRBJ2-2, reads AAGVIQSPRHLIKEKRETATLKCYPIPRHDTVYWYQQGPGQDPQFLISFYEKMQSDKGSIPDRFSAQQFSDYHSELNMSSLELGDSALYFCASSSGTGPGGELFFGEGSRLTVL.

The V call is TRBV11-2, the J call TRBJ2-3; no firm D call. There are 14 residues in the CDR3. Trimming pared 4 bases from V and 0 bases from J, leaving 8 bases between. Looked up from germline, CDR1 is SGHAT and CDR2 is FQNNGV. The CDR3 protein is CASSSASSTDTQYF. The CDR3, as DNA: TGTGCCAGCAGCTCCGCTTCTAGCACAGATACGCAGTATTTT.

CDR3: CASSWGRQAKDTGELFF. CDR3 nucleotide sequence: TGTGCCAGCAGTTGGGGCAGACAGGCTAAGGACACCGGGGAGCTGTTTTTT. The genes are TRBV6-5 and TRBJ2-2; possible D gene TRBD1, 6 bases. Trimming removed 4 bases from V and 3 bases from J, with 18 bases in between. The CDR3 length is 17 residues. CDR1 and CDR2 from the germline V gene are MNHEY and SVGAGI.

This clonotype was recorded a few times. This chain connects TRBV7-2 to TRBJ2-7, with a weak D call TRBD1 (6 bases). Germline values: CDR1 SGHTA, CDR2 FQGNSA. The CDR3 runs to 14 residues. V gave up 4 bases and J gave up 5 bases, with 15 bases separating them. The chain's CDR3 is CASSWGHQIHEQYF. As DNA, the CDR3 is TGTGCCAGCAGCTGGGGACACCAGATCCACGAGCAGTACTTC.

The chain couples TRBV27 to TRBJ1-1; D perhaps matches TRBD1 (6 bases). Trimming took off 8 bases at V and 1 base at J, with 8 bases between the two ends. CDR3 length: 12 amino acids. Germline CDR1 and CDR2: MNHEY and SMNVEV (reference sequence). CDR3: CASATGNTEAFF. CDR3 DNA sequence: TGTGCCAGCGCGACAGGGAACACTGAAGCTTTCTTT.